The next 8 T cell receptor beta chains were all read from a single sample in a study of blood T cell repertoires in COVID-19. The data were produced by immunoSEQ multiplex PCR, yet TCRdb's version contains in-frame clones alone and is incomplete. The sample shows tens of thousands of clones, more than 75% of them seen only once. The sample consisted of peripheral blood. The receptors were gathered from a human donor in a cohort sampled during active COVID-19.

The chain couples TRBV7-2 to TRBJ1-1; 10 bases fit TRBD1. V lost 4 bases to trimming and J lost 3 bases; unmatched junction nucleotides: 2. This CDR3 is 14 amino acids long. Germline V CDR1 and CDR2: SGHTA, FQGNSA. This chain's CDR3 is CASSYGTGDTEAFF. The DNA for the CDR3 is TGTGCCAGCAGCTACGGGACAGGGGACACTGAAGCTTTCTTT. Combining the CDR3 with reference TRBV7-2 and TRBJ1-1 gives the whole variable domain GAGVSQSPSNKVTEKGKDVELRCDPISGHTALYWYRQSLGQGLEFLIYFQGNSAPDKSGLPSDRFSAERTGGSVSTLTIQRTQQEDSAVYLCASSYGTGDTEAFFGQGTRLTVV.

The CDR3 DNA is TGTGCCACCGAGGGATATAGCACAGATACGCAGTATTTT. Amino acid sequence: CATEGYSTDTQYF. The V call is TRBV24-1, the J call TRBJ2-3; possible D gene TRBD2, 5 bases. The germline gives CDR1 KGHDR, CDR2 SFDVKD. The V end was cut by 9 bases, the J end by 0 bases, with 9 bases between. The CDR3 consists of 13 residues.

V is TRBV27 and J is TRBJ1-2; D is ambiguous. Germline CDR1 is MNHEY and CDR2 is SMNVEV (reference sequence). The CDR3 covers 15 residues. Trimming pared 10 bases from V and 6 bases from J, leaving 24 bases between. CDR3 nucleotide sequence: TGTGCCACCCTTAACCTTGAGACGATAGCTCATGGCTACACCTTC. Translated: CATLNLETIAHGYTF.

This chain joins TRBV18 and TRBJ1-2; TRBD1 might be the D (5 bases). Trimming shortened V by 2 bases and J by 1 base, and 11 bases separated the two germline ends. This CDR3 region has 15 residues. CDR1 is KGHSH, CDR2 LQKENI, per germline. Written as DNA, the CDR3 is TGTGCCAGCTCACCAACGACAGTCCGTAACTATGGCTACACCTTC. It specifies CASSPTTVRNYGYTF.

The chain joins TRBV27 to TRBJ2-1; tentative D call: TRBD1 (6 bases). Per the germline V gene, CDR1 is MNHEY and CDR2 is SMNVEV (reference sequence). This CDR3 has 16 amino acids. The V end was cut by 5 bases, the J end by 2 bases, with 16 bases between. The CDR3 DNA follows: TGTGCCAGCAGTCCCCGACAGGCTAACCCCTACAATGAGCAGTTCTTC. It codes for CASSPRQANPYNEQFF.

The chain combines TRBV5-4 with TRBJ2-1, with D unresolved. This CDR3 has 15 residues. Germline lookup yields CDR1 SGHNT and CDR2 YYREEE (reference sequence). Trimming pared 0 bases from V and 6 bases from J, leaving 13 bases between. Here the CDR3 reads CASSLGGGRPNEQFF. In DNA, the CDR3 is TGTGCCAGCAGCTTGGGAGGCGGAAGGCCCAATGAGCAGTTCTTC.

This clone was recorded only once. This chain connects TRBV5-1 to TRBJ2-7; 8 nucleotides agree with TRBD1. CDR3 length equals 15 residues. Trimming cost V 0 bases and J 4 bases; bases outside gene matches: 6. The germline gives CDR1 SGHRS, CDR2 YFSETQ. In DNA, the CDR3 is TGCGCCAGCAGCTTGGAAAGAACAGGGGGTTACGAGCAGTACTTC. It codes for CASSLERTGGYEQYF.

The chain uses TRBV7-8 and TRBJ2-3; the match to TRBD1 covers 11 bases. The V gene end was trimmed by 5 bases and the J gene end by 2 bases; junction bases not matched to a gene: 3. CDR1 is SGHVS and CDR2 is FQNEAQ in the germline V gene. The CDR3 is 15 residues long. The chain's CDR3 is CASSRDRGYTDTQYF. CDR3 DNA: TGTGCCAGCAGCCGGGACAGGGGGTACACAGATACGCAGTATTTT.